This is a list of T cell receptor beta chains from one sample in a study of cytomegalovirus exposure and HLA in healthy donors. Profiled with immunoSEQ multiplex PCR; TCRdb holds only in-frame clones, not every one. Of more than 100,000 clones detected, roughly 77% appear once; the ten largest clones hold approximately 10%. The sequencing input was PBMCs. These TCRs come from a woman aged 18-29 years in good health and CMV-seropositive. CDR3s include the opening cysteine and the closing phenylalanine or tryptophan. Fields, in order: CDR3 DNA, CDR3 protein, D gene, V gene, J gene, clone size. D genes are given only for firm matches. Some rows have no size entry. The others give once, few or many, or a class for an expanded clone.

TGCGCCAGCAGCCGGGGCCGGGTCGCGTCCTACGAGCAGTACTTC	CASSRGRVASYEQYF	-	TRBV4-3	TRBJ2-7	-
TGTGCCATCAGTGAGTTCTTGGGAAACACCATATATTTT	CAISEFLGNTIYF	-	TRBV10-3	TRBJ1-3	once
TGTGCCAGCAGCTTAAGGTCGGGGCTAGCGGGGGGGACAAGCGAGCAGTACTTC	CASSLRSGLAGGTSEQYF	TRBD2	TRBV7-2	TRBJ2-7	once
TGTGCCAGCAGCCAAGTCGCTCTAGCGGGGAGACCCACAGATACGCAGTATTTT	CASSQVALAGRPTDTQYF	TRBD2	TRBV14	TRBJ2-3	-
TGCGCCAGCAGTGGCGACAGCAAGCAGTACTTC	CASSGDSKQYF	-	TRBV10-2	TRBJ2-7	-
TGTGCCAGCAGTTCACTCCTAGCTGAGACCCAGTACTTC	CASSSLLAETQYF	-	TRBV5-6	TRBJ2-5	-
TGCGCCAGCAGCTTTGGCGGGTCCGGGACAGGGTCTGGAAACACCATATATTTT	CASSFGGSGTGSGNTIYF	TRBD1	TRBV5-1	TRBJ1-3	-
TGTGCCAGTAGTATCGGTTCCGGGGGGCGACCCCAGCATTTT	CASSIGSGGRPQHF	-	TRBV19	TRBJ1-5	-
TGTGCCAGCAGTGCAAACAGGGGCAACGAAAAACTGTTTTTT	CASSANRGNEKLFF	TRBD1	TRBV27	TRBJ1-4	-
TGCGCCAGCAGCCAAGTCGGACTAGTCTACGAGCAGTACTTC	CASSQVGLVYEQYF	TRBD2	TRBV4-1	TRBJ2-7	once
TGTGCCTGGAGTTGGGGGGGCGGCTACGAGCAGTACTTC	CAWSWGGGYEQYF	-	TRBV30	TRBJ2-7	-
TGTGCCAGCAGGCTCGACACCTACGAGCAGTACTTC	CASRLDTYEQYF	-	TRBV7-8	TRBJ2-7	-
TGTGCCAGCAGCTTAGAGGGGCGGCAGGGGGTTATTCGGCGACCCCTCCACTTT	CASSLEGRQGVIRRPLHF	TRBD1	TRBV11-3	TRBJ1-6	-
TGTGCCAGCAGTGAGGGTAGCGGGGGTGATACGCAGTATTTT	CASSEGSGGDTQYF	TRBD2	TRBV6-4	TRBJ2-3	few
TGTGCCAGCTCACCAAGTGTAGAGACAGCCTATGGCTACACCTTC	CASSPSVETAYGYTF	-	TRBV18	TRBJ1-2	-
TGCGCCAGCAGCCAAGGAATATACAGTTACTATGGCTACACCTTC	CASSQGIYSYYGYTF	-	TRBV4-3	TRBJ1-2	few
TGTGCCTGGAAGCTTTGGACCCTTCCGGGATCCTACAATGAGCAGTTCTTC	CAWKLWTLPGSYNEQFF	-	TRBV30	TRBJ2-1	-